The entry that follows covers one T cell receptor beta chain sequence. This record belongs to a study of blood T cell repertoires in COVID-19. Overall study: The United States, Italy and Spain supplied acute and convalescent COVID-19 samples. From T cells, B-cell-depleted T cells, or PBMCs came the material, which was cDNA or gDNA.

As originally analysed: Reference gene primer amplification gave estimated nucleated cell counts. Some clones are missing from TCRdb's copy, which holds only in-frame ones; the method was immunoSEQ multiplex PCR. D and trimming come from the DNA, and the V and J calls and clone size come from that table. The repertoire includes 400,000 to 450,000 clones, 86% of them detected once, and around 1.4% sits in the top ten. The V and J ends lost 5 bases and 0 bases respectively, with 5 bases between them. This CDR3 is 13 amino acids long. The origin of this receptor is a woman between 25 and 40 years old with active or convalescent COVID-19. The chain is built from TRBV12-3 or TRBV12-4 and TRBJ2-1; D call uncertain. Sample: peripheral blood. The CDR3 nucleotides read TGTGCCAGCAGTAGGAGCTCCTACAATGAGCAGTTCTTC. The encoded protein is CASSRSSYNEQFF.